One and the same sample provided the 23 T cell receptor beta chains below, sequenced in a study of T cell repertoires in ileal Crohn's disease. Stated time point: inflamed ileum from the surgical specimen. The method was immunoSEQ multiplex PCR; TCRdb's version includes in-frame clones alone and lacks a portion of them. The data show around 16,000 clones, 80% to 95% seen once. Source material: ileal tissue. Every receptor here comes from an adult with Crohn's disease.

This clone has a single count. This rearrangement joins TRBV28 to TRBJ2-1; no firm D call. The CDR3 is 13 residues long. The germline V gene encodes CDR1 MDHEN and CDR2 SYDVKM. V was clipped by 8 bases and J by 5 bases, with 13 bases between them. The DNA for the CDR3 is TGTGCCAGCGAACTCCCCTACCACAATGAGCAGTTCTTC. It codes for CASELPYHNEQFF.

V is TRBV21-1 and J is TRBJ2-3; the table calls TRBD1, which could not be checked here. TRBV21-1 is a recognized pseudogene. CDR3 length: 17 amino acids. This CDR3 reads CASSKGHREARTDTQYF. CDR3 DNA: TGTGCCAGCAGCAAAGGCCACAGGGAAGCTAGGACAGATACGCAGTATTTT.

The rearrangement joins TRBV11-2 to TRBJ1-2; no clear D. Germline CDR1 SGHAT, CDR2 FQNNGV. The CDR3 has 14 amino acids. V was shortened by 1 base and J by 4 bases, with 10 bases between the two germline ends. CDR3 amino acids: CASSLAGRGYGYTF. The DNA of the CDR3 is TGTGCCAGCAGCTTAGCGGGTCGGGGCTATGGCTACACCTTC.

The V and J genes are TRBV10-3 and TRBJ2-2; 7 bases fit TRBD1. The germline V gene has CDR1 ENHRY and CDR2 SYGVKD. The CDR3 runs to 17 residues. V was pared by 0 bases and J by 0 bases, with 4 bases of the junction left unmatched. The CDR3 is CAISESRGTANTGELFF. The CDR3 DNA follows: TGTGCCATCAGTGAGTCGAGAGGGACAGCGAACACCGGGGAGCTGTTTTTT.

The rearrangement joins TRBV12-1 to TRBJ1-2. TRBV12-1 is flagged as a pseudogene. The CDR3 contains 15 residues. The chain's CDR3 is CASSPSRGWGYGYTF. Written as DNA, the CDR3 is TGTGCCAGCAGCCCATCTCGGGGTTGGGGCTATGGCTACACCTTC.

The gene calls are TRBV11-2 and TRBJ1-3, with D unresolved. The germline V and J ends were trimmed by 3 bases and 0 bases, with 18 bases remaining between them. The CDR3 is 18 amino acids. Germline loops: CDR1 SGHAT, CDR2 FQNNGV. CDR3 coding DNA: TGTGCCAGCAGCTTCAATGGGGTCATACTAAGCTCTGGAAACACCATATATTTT. As protein: CASSFNGVILSSGNTIYF.

This chain uses TRBV4-2 with TRBJ1-4; possible D gene TRBD1, 5 bases. From germline, CDR1 is LGHNA and CDR2 YNFKEQ. V shed 0 bases and J shed 7 bases, with 24 bases lying between them. The CDR3 has 19 residues. CDR3 in amino acids: CASSQDVKVRGVVGEKLFF. The DNA of the CDR3 is TGTGCCAGCAGCCAAGATGTTAAAGTTCGAGGGGTGGTTGGTGAAAAACTGTTTTTT.

This rearrangement joins TRBV6-6 to TRBJ2-3; D remains unclear. Germline V lookup: CDR1 MNHNY, CDR2 SVGAGI (reference sequence). The CDR3 sequence is 14 residues long. Trimming took 7 bases from V and 0 from J, leaving 11 bases between them. CDR3 sequence: CASKEKGSTDTQYF. The DNA of the CDR3 is TGTGCCAGCAAGGAAAAGGGTAGCACAGATACGCAGTATTTT.

This sequence joins TRBV28 and TRBJ1-3, with a possible D match to TRBD1 (5 bases). Trimming left V 7 bases short and J 1 base short, with 11 bases between. CDR1 MDHEN and CDR2 SYDVKM come from the germline V gene. The CDR3 is 14 residues long. The CDR3 reads CASTRGASGNTIYF. In DNA form, the CDR3 reads TGTGCCAGCACACGGGGCGCATCTGGAAACACCATATATTTT.

This CDR3 reads CASSSVGLGAAYEQYF. In nucleotides, the CDR3 is TGTGCCAGCAGCTCCGTGGGACTAGGGGCTGCCTACGAGCAGTACTTC. The V gene is TRBV7-9, the J gene TRBJ2-7, with 8 nucleotides matching TRBD2. The CDR3 totals 16 residues. With 4 bases clipped from V and 2 bases from J, the junction kept 10 bases outside the gene matches. Germline V gene data show CDR1 as SEHNR and CDR2 as FQNEAQ (reference sequence).

This sequence joins TRBV20-1 and TRBJ1-2; D might be TRBD1 (5 bases). Germline CDR1 DFQATT, CDR2 SNEGSKA (reference sequence). The CDR3 consists of 11 residues. V was trimmed by 0 bases and J by 14 bases, leaving 13 bases between them. The CDR3 spells CSARDLGTDTF. The CDR3 DNA follows: TGCAGTGCTAGAGATCTGGGGACTGATACCTTC.

In this sample, this clone turned up once. This chain uses TRBV5-8 with TRBJ2-2; 7 bases line up with TRBD2. CDR3 length: 14 amino acids. Germline CDR1 is SGHTS and CDR2 is YDEGEE. The junction had 4 bases not matched to a gene; V was cut back by 4 bases and J by 4 bases. The CDR3 nucleotides are TGTGCCAGCAGCGCGGGACTAATCACCGGGGAGCTGTTTTTT. Residues: CASSAGLITGELFF.

This chain uses TRBV28 with TRBJ2-7, with 9 bases matching TRBD1. V lost 2 bases to trimming and J lost 2 bases; unmatched junction nucleotides: 1. The CDR3 is 14 residues long. The germline gives CDR1 MDHEN, CDR2 SYDVKM. CDR3 nucleotides: TGTGCCAGCAGTTTAAACAGGGGGCCCTACGAGCAGTACTTC. Its translation: CASSLNRGPYEQYF. Supplemented by reference TRBV28 and TRBJ2-7, the full variable domain reads DVKVTQSSRYLVKRTGEKVFLECVQDMDHENMFWYRQDPGLGLRLIYFSYDVKMKEKGDIPEGYSVSREKKERFSLILESASTNQTSMYLCASSLNRGPYEQYFGPGTRLTVT.

The V and J genes are TRBV5-1 and TRBJ2-3; D may be TRBD2 (5 bases). The germline V and J ends were trimmed by 7 bases and 2 bases, with 20 bases remaining between them. The CDR3 extends over 16 amino acids. Germline assignment: CDR1 SGHRS and CDR2 YFSETQ. For the CDR3, the DNA is TGCGCCAGCCAAGGACTGGGAGAATTTAACACAGATACGCAGTATTTT. Residues: CASQGLGEFNTDTQYF.

The chain is built from TRBV9 and TRBJ1-2, with D tentatively TRBD1 (6 bases). CDR3 length: 15 residues. V lost 4 bases and J 4 bases, leaving 17 bases between the germline ends. Germline values: CDR1 SGDLS, CDR2 YYNGEE. This chain's CDR3 is CASSHPQGTSYGYTF. CDR3 DNA: TGTGCCAGCAGCCATCCCCAGGGGACCTCCTATGGCTACACCTTC.

The V call is TRBV15, the J call TRBJ2-3; D is ambiguous. Germline V lookup: CDR1 LNHNV, CDR2 YYDKDF (reference sequence). The CDR3 spans 15 residues. Trimming took off 0 bases at V and 2 bases at J, with 9 bases between the two ends. The CDR3 loop reads CATSRDAVLTDTQYF. The CDR3 DNA sequence: TGTGCCACCAGCAGAGATGCGGTCCTCACAGATACGCAGTATTTT.

This sequence joins TRBV28 and TRBJ1-4; perhaps TRBD1 as D (5 bases). CDR1 MDHEN and CDR2 SYDVKM come from the germline V gene. Trimming took off 11 bases at V and 13 bases at J, with 17 bases between the two ends. The CDR3 contains 11 residues. Here the CDR3 DNA reads TGTGCCGCCGGGACCCTTCGGGGACTGTTTTTT. Its translation: CAAGTLRGLFF.

This sequence joins TRBV19 and TRBJ2-7; D gene unclear. CDR1 and CDR2 from the germline V gene are LNHDA and SQIVND (reference sequence). CDR3 length equals 13 residues. V gave up 3 bases and J gave up 3 bases, with 9 bases separating them. CDR3 loop: CASSIDSFYEQYF. For the CDR3, the DNA is TGTGCCAGTAGTATTGATTCGTTCTACGAGCAGTACTTC.

The genes are TRBV7-9 and TRBJ2-7, with D tentatively TRBD1 or TRBD2 (5 bases each). Germline loops: CDR1 SEHNR, CDR2 FQNEAQ (reference sequence). The CDR3 consists of 14 residues. V was pared by 1 base and J by 0 bases, with 7 bases between. CDR3 coding DNA: TGTGCCAGCAGCTTAGGGGGGAACTCCTACGAGCAGTACTTC. It codes for CASSLGGNSYEQYF. The full variable domain, in which reference TRBV7-9 and TRBJ2-7 provide the parts outside the CDR3, is DTGVSQNPRHKITKRGQNVTFRCDPISEHNRLYWYRQTLGQGPEFLTYFQNEAQLEKSRLLSDRFSAERPKGSFSTLEIQRTEQGDSAMYLCASSLGGNSYEQYFGPGTRLTVT.

In its sample, this clone was seen once. The V gene is TRBV6-5, the J gene TRBJ1-1; TRBD1 might be the D (6 bases). V was pared by 6 bases and J by 1 base, with 15 bases between. Germline V gives CDR1 MNHEY, CDR2 SVGAGI. The CDR3 runs 15 residues. The CDR3 nucleotides read TGTGCCAGCAGGCCCTGGGCACAGGGGAACACTGAAGCTTTCTTT. It encodes CASRPWAQGNTEAFF.

The sample holds one count of this clone. V gene TRBV7-2 combines with J gene TRBJ1-6, with a possible D match to TRBD1 (5 bases). Germline CDR1 reads SGHTA; CDR2 reads FQGNSA. V was clipped by 8 bases and J by 5 bases, with 13 bases between them. CDR3 length equals 14 residues. The CDR3 sequence: CASGLGGDNSPLHF. CDR3 sequence (DNA): TGTGCCAGCGGGTTGGGGGGAGATAATTCACCCCTCCACTTT.

The genes are TRBV5-4 and TRBJ2-6; D is uncertain. From germline, CDR1 is SGHNT and CDR2 YYREEE (reference sequence). The CDR3 is made up of 14 amino acids. Trimming cost V 5 bases and J 0 bases, with 6 bases left between them. The CDR3 spells CASRHSSGANVLTF. In nucleotides, the CDR3 is TGTGCCAGCAGACACTCCTCTGGGGCCAACGTCCTGACTTTC.

By frequency in the sample, this clone is hyperexpanded (1% or more). The rearrangement links TRBV6-5 to TRBJ1-1; D remains unclear. Trimming left V 0 bases short and J 11 bases short, with 7 bases between. The germline gives CDR1 MNHEY, CDR2 SVGAGI. CDR3 length equals 11 residues. The CDR3 spells CASSYSGGAFF. Here the CDR3 DNA reads TGTGCCAGCAGTTACTCGGGAGGGGCTTTCTTT.